One and the same sample provided the 11 T cell receptor beta chains below, sequenced in a study of control samples from healthy donors and cancer patients. Clones were sequenced by immunoSEQ multiplex PCR, and TCRdb holds only the in-frame ones, with some missing. The repertoire holds 35,000 to 55,000 clones, about three quarters seen once, with roughly 15% in the top ten. The sequencing sample was made of formalin-fixed, paraffin-embedded tissue. These receptors all stem from a male donor with melanoma.

In regard to this clone: Within the sample, other DNA sequences also encode this same CDR3. The V call is TRBV7-3, the J call TRBJ2-5, with 8 bases lining up with TRBD2. Germline loops: CDR1 SGHTA, CDR2 FQGTGA. CDR3 size: 15 residues. The V segment lost 1 base and the J segment 3 bases; nucleotides outside the gene matches: 4. CDR3 amino acids: CASSLSGLAEETQYF. CDR3 sequence (DNA): TGTGCCAGCAGCTTAAGTGGACTAGCAGAAGAGACCCAGTACTTC.

The rearrangement uses TRBV7-3 and TRBJ2-7; 9 nucleotides line up with TRBD2. The CDR3 is made up of 17 amino acids. The germline V gene encodes CDR1 SGHTA and CDR2 FQGTGA. The trim removed 1 base at V and 2 bases at J, leaving 9 bases unmatched. The CDR3 protein is CASSLMASGERAYEQYF. Written as DNA, the CDR3 is TGTGCCAGCAGCTTAATGGCTAGCGGGGAGAGGGCCTACGAGCAGTACTTC.

This chain uses TRBV7-2 with TRBJ2-7; TRBD2 aligns across 13 bases. The V and J ends lost 3 bases and 8 bases, in that order; junction bases with no gene match: 4. CDR1 and CDR2 from the germline V gene are SGHTA and FQGNSA. This CDR3 is built from 14 residues. CDR3: CASSFPGLAGKQYF. The CDR3 DNA follows: TGTGCCAGCAGCTTCCCGGGACTAGCGGGAAAGCAGTACTTC.

This clone was seen only a few times. The gene calls are TRBV24-1 and TRBJ2-7; D possibly corresponds to TRBD1 (6 bases). V was clipped by 4 bases and J by 2 bases, with 11 bases between them. CDR3 size: 14 residues. Germline V gives CDR1 KGHDR, CDR2 SFDVKD. The CDR3 spells CATSDPQGAYEQYF. The CDR3 bases are TGTGCCACCAGTGACCCACAGGGTGCCTACGAGCAGTACTTC.

The chain carries TRBV6-6 and TRBJ1-3; D is possibly TRBD1 (5 bases). This CDR3 comprises 14 residues. Between the trimmed V and J ends, which lost 8 bases and 0 bases, there was a span of 11 bases. Germline V gene lookup returns CDR1 MNHNY and CDR2 SVGAGI (reference sequence). The chain's CDR3 is CASHRGDSGNTIYF. As DNA, the CDR3 is TGTGCCAGCCACCGGGGGGACTCTGGAAACACCATATATTTT.

The chain joins TRBV28 to TRBJ1-1; D unclear. CDR1 MDHEN and CDR2 SYDVKM come from the germline V gene. The CDR3 extends over 15 amino acids. Trimming removed 4 bases from V and 4 bases from J, with 16 bases in between. The CDR3 reads CASSSRSYIATEAFF. CDR3 nucleotide sequence: TGTGCCAGCAGTTCCAGGTCTTATATAGCCACTGAAGCTTTCTTT.

This chain uses TRBV30 with TRBJ2-5; 9 positions agree with TRBD1. The CDR3 is 14 residues long. V shed 5 bases and J 5 bases; nucleotides not matched to a gene: 9. The V gene's germline CDR1 is GTSNPN and CDR2 SVGIG (reference sequence). CDR3 sequence reads: CAWRPGQGWETQYF. The CDR3 bases are TGTGCCTGGCGACCGGGACAGGGTTGGGAGACCCAGTACTTC.

The gene calls are TRBV5-1 and TRBJ1-4, with 9 bases matching TRBD1. The CDR3 runs to 14 residues. V shed 4 bases and J 3 bases; nucleotides not matched to a gene: 1. The germline gives CDR1 SGHRS, CDR2 YFSETQ. The DNA of the CDR3 is TGCGCCAGCAGCCGGGACAGGGCTAATGAAAAACTGTTTTTT. Amino acid sequence: CASSRDRANEKLFF.

The J gene is TRBJ2-3, the V gene TRBV7-8; 7 bases align to TRBD2. The CDR3 extends over 16 amino acids. Germline CDR1 SGHVS, CDR2 FQNEAQ. With V trimmed by 2 bases and J by 0 bases, 5 bases remained unmatched. CDR3 loop: CASSLLSGASTDTQYF. The DNA of the CDR3 is TGTGCCAGCAGCTTACTGAGCGGGGCTAGCACAGATACGCAGTATTTT.

The V call is TRBV6-5, the J call TRBJ1-1, with D possibly TRBD1 on 6 matching bases. Between the trimmed V and J ends, which lost 8 bases and 4 bases, there was a span of 20 bases. In germline, CDR1 is MNHEY, CDR2 SVGAGI. The CDR3 covers 15 residues. The CDR3 here is CASPGHLMTGTEAFF. The DNA of the CDR3 is TGTGCCAGCCCGGGACACCTAATGACGGGCACTGAAGCTTTCTTT.

This clone occurred once. The rearrangement links TRBV19 to TRBJ2-1; perhaps TRBD2 as D (6 bases). The CDR3 has 15 residues. Trimming took 6 bases from V and 6 from J, leaving 18 bases between them. Germline-derived CDR1 and CDR2 are LNHDA and SQIVND (reference sequence). The CDR3 nucleotides read TGTGCCAGTAGCCCGAACGCGGGGACCTCCAATGAGCAGTTCTTC. As protein: CASSPNAGTSNEQFF.